The text below deals with one T cell receptor beta chain. Antigen: not known. These data are taken from a study of T cell responses to AZD1222 COVID-19 vaccine. Clones were sequenced by immunoSEQ multiplex PCR, and TCRdb holds only the in-frame ones, with some missing. The table records about 120,000 clones, around nine tenths of them present only once. CDR1 and CDR2 (germline): SEHNR, FQNEAQ (reference sequence). The CDR3 contains 18 residues. V lost 0 bases to trimming and J lost 2 bases, with 14 bases between them. Whole-study findings and limits: The study identified only five to seven AZD1222 recipients as seropositive at baseline. When two AZD1222 doses had been given, Spike-specific TCR breadth and depth rose.

The chain couples TRBV7-9 to TRBJ2-6; D unclear. The specimen comprised peripheral blood, sampled on day 0 of AZD1222 vaccination. The TCR comes from an adult in good health. This CDR3 reads CASSLAGSSRTGANVLTF. The CDR3 bases are TGTGCCAGCAGCTTAGCTGGCAGTTCGCGAACTGGGGCCAACGTCCTGACTTTC.